Each of the 18 T cell receptor beta chains below was sequenced from the same sample in a study of blood T cell repertoires in COVID-19. TCRdb keeps only in-frame clones here, not all; method: immunoSEQ multiplex PCR. The repertoire holds a few hundred thousand clones, with about 86% as singletons. Sequencing input: PBMCs or T cells enriched from blood (not recorded which). These receptors originate from a woman aged 45-65 years with acute COVID-19.

The rearrangement links TRBV2 to TRBJ2-7; D uncertain. This CDR3 is 13 amino acids long. The germline V gene has CDR1 SNHLY and CDR2 FYNNEI. CDR3 sequence reads: CASHGQSSYEQYF. Written as DNA, the CDR3 is TGTGCTTCGCATGGGCAGAGCTCCTACGAGCAGTACTTC.

The chain joins TRBV18 to TRBJ2-5; maybe TRBD1 (5 bases). Germline lookup yields CDR1 KGHSH and CDR2 LQKENI. Trimming left V 1 base short and J 4 bases short, with 16 bases between. There are 16 residues in the CDR3. CDR3 amino acids: CASSPRGQGWSETQYF. The CDR3 DNA sequence: TGTGCCAGCTCACCACGAGGTCAGGGTTGGTCAGAGACCCAGTACTTC.

The chain recombines TRBV29-1 with TRBJ2-7; D is perhaps TRBD1 (5 bases). The germline gives CDR1 SQVTM, CDR2 ANQGSEA. V was pared by 3 bases and J by 0 bases, with 12 bases between. The CDR3 consists of 14 residues. CDR3 residues: CSVDATVLSYEQYF. The CDR3 bases are TGCAGCGTTGACGCGACAGTACTCTCCTACGAGCAGTACTTC.

The chain combines TRBV7-2 with TRBJ1-3; a weak D match, TRBD1 (5 bases). CDR1 and CDR2 from the germline V gene are SGHTA and FQGNSA. Trimming took 5 bases from V and 0 from J, leaving 11 bases between them. The CDR3 length is 15 residues. The CDR3 nucleotides are TGTGCCAGCAGCGTTCTAGGGGTCTCTGGAAACACCATATATTTT. Its protein is CASSVLGVSGNTIYF.

The V gene is TRBV5-1, the J gene TRBJ2-5, with a possible D match to TRBD1 (6 bases). The CDR3 runs to 14 residues. From germline, CDR1 is SGHRS and CDR2 YFSETQ. V was pared by 4 bases and J by 7 bases, with 17 bases between. CDR3 in amino acids: CASSPGTTWGTQYF. CDR3 nucleotide sequence: TGCGCCAGCAGCCCAGGGACAACCTGGGGGACCCAGTACTTC.

The J gene is TRBJ2-3, the V gene TRBV5-1; 9 bases map to TRBD2. The V and J ends lost 1 base and 7 bases, in that order; junction bases with no gene match: 10. Germline CDR1 reads SGHRS; CDR2 reads YFSETQ. CDR3 length equals 16 residues. DNA of the CDR3: TGCGCCAGCAGCTTGACGGCGGGAGGGCCCTCGAATACGCAGTATTTT. Translating it yields CASSLTAGGPSNTQYF.

J is TRBJ2-7 and V is TRBV3-1 (or the pseudogene TRBV3-2), with D hard to call. With 1 base removed from V and 2 bases from J, the gap between germline ends came to 15 bases. The germline gives CDR1 LGHDT, CDR2 YNNKEL (reference sequence). This CDR3 comprises 16 residues. This CDR3 reads CASSQGISFTPYEQYF. CDR3 DNA: TGTGCCAGCAGCCAAGGAATCAGTTTCACGCCCTACGAGCAGTACTTC.

The sample holds one count of this clone. This chain uses TRBV7-8 with TRBJ1-3; 12 bases are a match to TRBD1. With 5 bases clipped from V and 2 bases from J, the junction kept 10 bases outside the gene matches. Germline V CDR1 and CDR2: SGHVS, FQNEAQ. The CDR3 runs 18 residues. CDR3 amino acids: CASSTRGQGARAGNTIYF. For the CDR3, the DNA is TGTGCCAGCAGCACCCGGGGACAGGGGGCGCGTGCTGGAAACACCATATATTTT.

The genes are TRBV5-4 and TRBJ2-2, with a weak D call TRBD1 (5 bases). Germline V lookup: CDR1 SGHNT, CDR2 YYREEE (reference sequence). This CDR3 has 15 amino acids. Trimming removed 2 bases from V and 5 bases from J, with 13 bases in between. The CDR3 spells CASSLGRAMTGELFF. The CDR3 region has the DNA TGTGCCAGCAGCTTAGGCAGGGCAATGACCGGGGAGCTGTTTTTT.

The CDR3 coding sequence is TGTGCCAGCAGCAAACCGGGACAGGGGGCGTCAAAACTGTTTTTT. This translates into CASSKPGQGASKLFF. The rearrangement joins TRBV5-4 to TRBJ1-4; TRBD1 matches 12 bases. The CDR3 has 15 residues. CDR1 and CDR2 from the germline V gene are SGHNT and YYREEE (reference sequence). Trimming at V came to 4 bases and at J to 10 bases, leaving 8 bases not matched to a gene.

The chain carries TRBV6-5 and TRBJ2-3; the D gene is possibly TRBD2 (6 bases). The CDR3 is 15 amino acids. Trimming took off 0 bases at V and 6 bases at J, with 13 bases between the two ends. Per the germline V gene, CDR1 is MNHEY and CDR2 is SVGAGI. The CDR3 reads CASSYSTRVGDTQYF. CDR3 bases: TGTGCCAGCAGTTACTCGACTAGGGTTGGGGATACGCAGTATTTT.

As to this clone: The sample carries other DNA sequences with the same CDR3. The chain has TRBV4-3 and TRBJ2-7; D is ambiguous. CDR3 size: 14 residues. Germline V CDR1 and CDR2: LGHNA, YSLEER. The V end was cut by 0 bases, the J end by 4 bases, with 10 bases between. DNA for the CDR3: TGCGCCAGCAGCCAAGATCGGGTACGGTACGAGCAGTACTTC. Protein sequence: CASSQDRVRYEQYF.

This clone was seen repeatedly, ten times or more. The chain has TRBV5-1 and TRBJ2-1, with 13 bases that match TRBD2. Germline V gene sequence: CDR1 SGHRS, CDR2 YFSETQ. This CDR3 is 14 amino acids long. The V gene end was trimmed by 5 bases and the J gene end by 5 bases; junction bases not matched to a gene: 1. Written as DNA, the CDR3 is TGCGCCAGCAGGGGGACTAGCGGGAACAATGAGCAGTTCTTC. Amino acid sequence: CASRGTSGNNEQFF.

The chain has TRBV6-1 and TRBJ2-1; maybe TRBD2 (5 bases). V lost 2 bases, J lost 4 bases, and 18 bases lay in between. The CDR3 has 17 residues. Germline V gene lookup returns CDR1 MNHNS and CDR2 SASEGT. The CDR3 nucleotides are TGTGCCAGCAGTGAACTAGCCGCTACGAGGGTGTACAATGAGCAGTTCTTC. Translated, it gives CASSELAATRVYNEQFF.

V and J are TRBV7-9 and TRBJ2-1; D is unclear. Between the trimmed V and J ends, which lost 1 base and 1 base, there was a span of 5 bases. From germline, CDR1 is SEHNR and CDR2 FQNEAQ (reference sequence). CDR3 length equals 14 residues. The CDR3 DNA sequence: TGTGCCAGCAGCTTAGTTAGTTCCTACAATGAGCAGTTCTTC. Its protein is CASSLVSSYNEQFF.

This clone was seen only once. The chain combines TRBV6-4 with TRBJ2-7, with D uncertain. The CDR3 loop spans 14 amino acids. Germline-derived CDR1 and CDR2 are MRHNA and SNTAGT. V gave up 4 bases and J gave up 0 bases, with 10 bases separating them. CDR3 in DNA: TGTGCCAGCAGTGTTTTCGCGTTCTCCTACGAGCAGTACTTC. Protein: CASSVFAFSYEQYF.

The chain recombines TRBV2 with TRBJ2-3; D remains ambiguous. Trimming pared 7 bases from V and 3 bases from J, leaving 8 bases between. Per the germline V gene, CDR1 is SNHLY and CDR2 is FYNNEI. CDR3 length equals 12 residues. CDR3 loop: CASTSPTDTQYF. In DNA form, the CDR3 reads TGTGCCAGCACCTCCCCGACAGATACGCAGTATTTT.

A single count supports this clone. The V gene is TRBV28, the J gene TRBJ1-3, with D perhaps matching TRBD1 (5 bases). From germline, CDR1 is MDHEN and CDR2 SYDVKM. Trimming left V 2 bases short and J 4 bases short, with 6 bases between. CDR3 length equals 13 residues. The CDR3 region has the DNA TGTGCCAGCAGTTTAGCAGGGGGAAACACCATATATTTT. Residues: CASSLAGGNTIYF.